This T cell receptor beta chain was obtained from a study of blood T cell repertoires in COVID-19. The germline V gene encodes CDR1 SGHKS and CDR2 YYEKEE (reference sequence). The CDR3 length is 14 residues. V trimming: 0 bases; J trimming: 4 bases; junction bases outside the gene matches: 3. Libraries were prepared by immunoSEQ multiplex PCR; TCRdb keeps only in-frame clonotypes and omits some of them. Of tens of thousands of clones listed, under 80% are singletons. V usage is TRBV5-5 and J usage is TRBJ2-5; 7 nucleotides line up with TRBD2. Material for sequencing was peripheral blood. This TCR derives from a man in his 70s with COVID-19, enrolled during active disease. The DNA of the CDR3 is TGTGCCAGCAGCTTGGATTGGGGGGGAGAGACCCAGTACTTC. Translation: CASSLDWGGETQYF.